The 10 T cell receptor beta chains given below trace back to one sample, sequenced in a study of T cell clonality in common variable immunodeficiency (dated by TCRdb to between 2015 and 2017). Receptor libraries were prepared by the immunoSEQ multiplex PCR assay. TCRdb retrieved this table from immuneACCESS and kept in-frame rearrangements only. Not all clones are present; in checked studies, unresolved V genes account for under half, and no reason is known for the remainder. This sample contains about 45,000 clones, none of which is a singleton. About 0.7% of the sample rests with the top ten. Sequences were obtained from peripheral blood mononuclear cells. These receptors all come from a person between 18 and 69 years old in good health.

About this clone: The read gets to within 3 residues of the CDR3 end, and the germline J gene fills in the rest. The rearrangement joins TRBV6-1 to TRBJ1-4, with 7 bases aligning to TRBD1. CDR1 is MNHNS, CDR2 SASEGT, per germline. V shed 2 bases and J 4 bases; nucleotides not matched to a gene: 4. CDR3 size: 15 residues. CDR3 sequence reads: CASSETGAGNEKLFF. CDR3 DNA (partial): TGTGCCAGCAGTGAAACAGGGGCGGGTAATGAAAAA.

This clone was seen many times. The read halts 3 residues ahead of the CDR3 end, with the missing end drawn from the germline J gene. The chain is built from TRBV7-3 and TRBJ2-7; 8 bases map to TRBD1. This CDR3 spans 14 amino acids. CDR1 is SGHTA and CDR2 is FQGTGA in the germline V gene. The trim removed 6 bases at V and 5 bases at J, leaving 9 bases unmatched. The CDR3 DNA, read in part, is TGTGCCAGCAGTTTTGACAGGGGCCCCCACGAG. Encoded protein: CASSFDRGPHE. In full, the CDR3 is CASSFDRGPHEQYF.

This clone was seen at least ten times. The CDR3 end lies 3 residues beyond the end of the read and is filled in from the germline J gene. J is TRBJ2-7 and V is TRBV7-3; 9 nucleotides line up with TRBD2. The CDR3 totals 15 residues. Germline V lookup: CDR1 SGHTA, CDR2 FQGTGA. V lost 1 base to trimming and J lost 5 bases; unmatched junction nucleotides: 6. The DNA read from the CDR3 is TGTGCCAGCAGCTTAATGGGCGGGGGGGCTAACGAG. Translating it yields CASSLMGGGANE. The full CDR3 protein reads CASSLMGGGANEQYF.

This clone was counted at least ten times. The CDR3 here is CASSRYQETQYF. CDR3 DNA, as far as it was read: TGTGCCAGCAGCAGGTACCAAGAGACC. The J gene is TRBJ2-5, the V gene TRBV9, with unresolved D. The sequence runs out 3 residues before the end of the CDR3; the remainder is reconstructed from the germline J gene. CDR3 length: 12 amino acids. Germline loops: CDR1 SGDLS, CDR2 YYNGEE. V lost 4 bases, J lost 0 bases, and 4 bases lay in between.

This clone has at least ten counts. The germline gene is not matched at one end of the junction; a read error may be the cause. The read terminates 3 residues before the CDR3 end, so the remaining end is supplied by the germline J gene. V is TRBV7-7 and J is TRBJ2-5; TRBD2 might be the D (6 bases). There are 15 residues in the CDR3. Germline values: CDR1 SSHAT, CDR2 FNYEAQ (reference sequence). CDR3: CASSLGSSAQETQYF. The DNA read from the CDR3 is TGTGCTAGCAGCTTGGGTTCTAGCGCCCAAGAGACC.

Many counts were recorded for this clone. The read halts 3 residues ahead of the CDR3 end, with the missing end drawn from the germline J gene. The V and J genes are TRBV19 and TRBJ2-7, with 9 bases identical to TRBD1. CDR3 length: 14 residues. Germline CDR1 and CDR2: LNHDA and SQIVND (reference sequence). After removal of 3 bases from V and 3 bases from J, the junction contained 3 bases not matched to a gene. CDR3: CASSITGGIYEQYF. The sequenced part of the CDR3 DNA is TGTGCCAGTAGTATCACAGGGGGCATCTACGAG.

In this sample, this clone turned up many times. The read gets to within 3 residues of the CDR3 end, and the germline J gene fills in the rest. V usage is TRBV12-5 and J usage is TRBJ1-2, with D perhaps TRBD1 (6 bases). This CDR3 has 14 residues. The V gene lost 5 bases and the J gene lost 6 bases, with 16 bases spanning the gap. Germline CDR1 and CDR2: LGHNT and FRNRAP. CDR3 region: CASGAYRVSDGYTF. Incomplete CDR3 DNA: TGTGCTAGTGGTGCATACAGGGTCTCAGATGGC. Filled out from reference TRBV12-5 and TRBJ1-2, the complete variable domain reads DARVTQTPRHKVTEMGQEVTMRCQPILGHNTVFWYRQTMMQGLELLAYFRNRAPLDDSGMPKDRFSAEMPDATLATLKIQPSEPRDSAVYFCASGAYRVSDGYTFGSGTRLTVV.

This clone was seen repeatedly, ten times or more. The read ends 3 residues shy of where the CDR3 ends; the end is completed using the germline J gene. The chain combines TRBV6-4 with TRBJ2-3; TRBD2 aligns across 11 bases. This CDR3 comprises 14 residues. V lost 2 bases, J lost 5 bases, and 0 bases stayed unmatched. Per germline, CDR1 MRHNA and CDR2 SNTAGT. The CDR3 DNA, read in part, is TGTGCCAGCAGTGACGGACTAGCGGGAGATACG. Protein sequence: CASSDGLAGDT. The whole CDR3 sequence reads CASSDGLAGDTQYF.

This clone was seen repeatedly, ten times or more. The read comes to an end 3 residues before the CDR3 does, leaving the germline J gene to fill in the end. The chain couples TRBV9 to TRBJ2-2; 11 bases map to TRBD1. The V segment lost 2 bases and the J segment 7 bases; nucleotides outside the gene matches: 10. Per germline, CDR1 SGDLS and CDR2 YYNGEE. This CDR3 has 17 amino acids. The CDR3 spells CASSVEAGTGGIGELFF. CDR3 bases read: TGTGCCAGCAGCGTGGAGGCCGGGACAGGGGGTATCGGGGAG.

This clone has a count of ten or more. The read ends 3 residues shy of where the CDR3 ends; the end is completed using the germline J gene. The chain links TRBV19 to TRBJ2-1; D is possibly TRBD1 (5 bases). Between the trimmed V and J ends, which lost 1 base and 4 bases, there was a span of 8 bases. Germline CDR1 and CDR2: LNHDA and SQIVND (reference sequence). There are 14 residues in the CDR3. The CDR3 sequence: CASSIGQIYNEQFF. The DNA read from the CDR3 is TGTGCCAGTAGTATAGGACAGATATACAATGAG.